The source of this TCR beta chain is a study of OX40 agonist ivuxolimab in advanced cancers. Measured with immunoSEQ multiplex PCR; TCRdb has only the in-frame clones, and not every one. The sample has 65,000 to 80,000 clones, 70% to 90% seen once. This clone has only one observation. J was trimmed by 8 bases and V by 4 bases; bases with no gene match: 8. This CDR3 is 14 amino acids long. CDR1 SNHLY and CDR2 FYNNEI come from the germline V gene. Sequences were derived from CD4+ or CD8+ T cells sorted from blood, sampled in a trial of the OX40 agonist ivuxolimab. The sequence was obtained from an adult with an advanced solid tumor such as melanoma, head and neck, liver or kidney cancer. This chain uses TRBV2 with TRBJ2-1; 7 bases match TRBD1. In DNA, the CDR3 is TGTGCCAGCAGTGGGGGACAGATGCCCTATGAGCAGTTCTTC. Its protein product is CASSGGQMPYEQFF.